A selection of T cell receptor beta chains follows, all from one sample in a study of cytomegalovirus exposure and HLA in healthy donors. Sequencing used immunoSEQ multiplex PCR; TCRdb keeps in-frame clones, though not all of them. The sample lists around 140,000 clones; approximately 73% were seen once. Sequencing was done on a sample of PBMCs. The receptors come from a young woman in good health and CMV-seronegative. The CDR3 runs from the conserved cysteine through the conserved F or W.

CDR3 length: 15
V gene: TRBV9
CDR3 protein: CASSPRDRPTDTQYF

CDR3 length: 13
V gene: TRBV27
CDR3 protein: CASSPGLNYGYTF

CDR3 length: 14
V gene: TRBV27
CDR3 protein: CASSPTGGGYGYTF

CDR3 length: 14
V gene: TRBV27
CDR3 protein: CASSSRTGHYEQYF

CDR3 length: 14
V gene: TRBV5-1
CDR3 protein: CASSYTYSRDTIYF

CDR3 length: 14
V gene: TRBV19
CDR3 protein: CASSHASTKETQYF

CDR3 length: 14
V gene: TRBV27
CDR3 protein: CASSLWQGFEKLFF

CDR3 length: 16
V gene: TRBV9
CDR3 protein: CASSVSGAGTYNEQFF

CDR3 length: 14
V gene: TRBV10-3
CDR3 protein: CAISGQDRGRGYTF

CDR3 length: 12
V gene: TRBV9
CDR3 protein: CASSPQGREQYF

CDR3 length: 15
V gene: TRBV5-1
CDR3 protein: CASRLPGQPYAEQYF

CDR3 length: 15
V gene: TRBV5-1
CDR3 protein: CASALDRPSSYEQYF

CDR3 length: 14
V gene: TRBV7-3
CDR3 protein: CASSPTGLAGEQFF

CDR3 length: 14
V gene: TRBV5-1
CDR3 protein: CASSVSSYNSPLHF

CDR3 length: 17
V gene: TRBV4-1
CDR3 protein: CASRFVPGTVPTGELFF

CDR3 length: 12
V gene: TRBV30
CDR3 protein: CAWSVSPGRIYF

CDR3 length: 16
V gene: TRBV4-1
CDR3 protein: CASSLRTSGSLDTQYF

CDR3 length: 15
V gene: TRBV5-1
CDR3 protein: CASSQGTGNTDTQYF

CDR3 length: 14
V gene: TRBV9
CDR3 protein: CASSVDDRGSGYTF

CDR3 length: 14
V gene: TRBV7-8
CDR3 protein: CASSLADSSGPQHF

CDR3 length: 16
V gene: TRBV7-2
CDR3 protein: CASSSRGTGGFGELFF

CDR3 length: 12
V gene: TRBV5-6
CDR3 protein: CASSWDSYEQYF

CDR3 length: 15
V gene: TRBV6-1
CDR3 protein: CASSEGPSSNQPQHF

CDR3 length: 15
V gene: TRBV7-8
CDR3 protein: CASILGLAGTGELFF

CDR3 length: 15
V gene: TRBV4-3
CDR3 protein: CASSQAGGVEEKLFF

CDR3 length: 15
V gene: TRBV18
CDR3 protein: CASSPSGGPYNEQFF

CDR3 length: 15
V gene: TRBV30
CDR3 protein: CAGSRGLVSYNEQFF

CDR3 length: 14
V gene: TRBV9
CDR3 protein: CASSVQGGAGELFF

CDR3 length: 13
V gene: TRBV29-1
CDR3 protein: CSVEGLMNTEAFF

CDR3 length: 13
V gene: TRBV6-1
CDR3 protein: CASSGDRETEAFF

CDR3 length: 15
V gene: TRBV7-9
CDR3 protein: CASSLRQGATGKLFF

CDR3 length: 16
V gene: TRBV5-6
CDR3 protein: CASSLASTLYTGELFF

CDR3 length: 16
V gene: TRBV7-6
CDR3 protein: CASSSRQGISGNTIYF